This T cell receptor (beta chain) was recorded in a study of shared clonotypes between healthy human individuals. V lost 2 bases and J lost 11, with 15 bases in between. Germline CDR1 and CDR2: MGHRA and YSYEKL. The CDR3 extends over 13 amino acids. Clones were sequenced by immunoSEQ multiplex PCR, and TCRdb holds only the in-frame ones, with some missing. The data contain some 790,000 clones, over 55% of them singletons. The specimen sequenced was memory CD4+ T cells sorted from blood. Subset meaning: CD45RA-negative fraction. This chain connects TRBV4-1 to TRBJ1-1; the D is unclear. The TCR sequence derives from a woman in her 30s in good health. CDR3 nucleotides: TGCGCCAGCAGCCAAAATGTCCCGGGTTGGGCTTTCTTT. Translated, it gives CASSQNVPGWAFF.